Listed here are 3 T cell receptor beta chains from one sample, sequenced in a study of identifying expanded T cells in peripheral blood. Libraries were prepared by immunoSEQ multiplex PCR; TCRdb keeps only in-frame clonotypes and omits some of them. This table holds under 70,000 clones, about 87% found once. The sample comprised blood. The receptors come from a person between 18 and 75 years old in good health.

The chain combines TRBV19 with TRBJ1-4; possibly TRBD1 for D (5 bases). V was pared by 4 bases and J by 2 bases, with 8 bases between. The CDR3 consists of 14 residues. The germline V gene encodes CDR1 LNHDA and CDR2 SQIVND (reference sequence). CDR3 in amino acids: CASSTGTTNEKLFF. DNA of the CDR3: TGTGCCAGTAGTACTGGGACGACTAATGAAAAACTGTTTTTT.

This chain uses TRBV28 with TRBJ1-1; maybe TRBD1 (5 bases). Germline V gives CDR1 MDHEN, CDR2 SYDVKM. This CDR3 is 16 amino acids long. Deletions cut 6 bases from V and 7 bases from J, with 24 bases between. This chain's CDR3 is CASSPQGGRAGSEAFF. The DNA for the CDR3 is TGTGCCAGCAGCCCTCAAGGCGGCAGGGCGGGAAGTGAAGCTTTCTTT.

The J gene is TRBJ2-5, the V gene TRBV20-1; no clear D gene. The CDR3 has 11 amino acids. V dropped 3 bases and J dropped 0 bases, with 2 bases sitting between them. Germline CDR1 reads DFQATT; CDR2 reads SNEGSKA (reference sequence). CDR3 protein: CSASDQETQYF. CDR3 bases: TGCAGTGCTAGTGACCAAGAGACCCAGTACTTC.